A single sample gave rise to the 5 T cell receptor beta chains below, sequenced in a study of T cells in localized non-small cell lung cancer. Measured with immunoSEQ multiplex PCR; TCRdb has only the in-frame clones, and not every one. Among fewer than 35,000 clones, just over 85% were seen once, and the ten largest hold approximately 3.8%. Sequences were derived from peripheral blood, sampled before any cancer treatment. The receptor set was obtained from a male donor at least 60 years old with stage III lung adenocarcinoma.

This clone was seen a single time. Other DNA variants within this sample encode the same CDR3. The CDR3 DNA follows: TGTGCCATCAGGTTGGACAGGGGTCGCGGCGGGGGGGCCCCCACCGGGGAGCTGTTTTTT. Translating gives CAIRLDRGRGGGAPTGELFF. The chain carries TRBV10-3 and TRBJ2-2, with D perhaps matching TRBD1 or TRBD2 (9 bases each). V gave up 6 bases and J gave up 4 bases, with 30 bases separating them. Germline assignment: CDR1 ENHRY and CDR2 SYGVKD. The CDR3 has 20 amino acids.

The J gene is TRBJ2-1, the V gene TRBV11-2; TRBD2 aligns across 9 bases. Looked up from germline, CDR1 is SGHAT and CDR2 is FQNNGV. The J segment lost 0 bases and the V segment lost 8 bases, leaving 5 bases of the junction unmatched. The CDR3 has 15 residues. The CDR3 spells CASRRAGGSYNEQFF. The CDR3 DNA reads TGTGCCAGCCGACGAGCGGGGGGCTCCTACAATGAGCAGTTCTTC.

The chain joins TRBV5-1 to TRBJ2-5, with 10 bases aligning to TRBD1. The V and J ends lost 4 bases and 5 bases, in that order; junction bases with no gene match: 14. Germline V CDR1 and CDR2: SGHRS, YFSETQ. This CDR3 contains 17 residues. The CDR3 DNA reads as TGCGCCAGCAGCCCTGGACAGGGGGGAATCGTTGGGGAGACCCAGTACTTC. Protein: CASSPGQGGIVGETQYF. The full variable domain, its missing parts supplied by reference TRBV5-1 and TRBJ2-5, is KAGVTQTPRYLIKTRGQQVTLSCSPISGHRSVSWYQQTPGQGLQFLFEYFSETQRNKGNFPGRFSGRQFSNSRSEMNVSTLELGDSALYLCASSPGQGGIVGETQYFGPGTRLLVL.

This clone has a handful of counts. The chain links TRBV2 to TRBJ1-2, with TRBD1 matching over 9 bases. The CDR3 runs 14 residues. V shed 3 bases, J shed 4 bases, and the junction held 3 bases outside the gene matches. Germline CDR1 is SNHLY and CDR2 is FYNNEI. The CDR3 bases are TGTGCCAGCAGTGAGGGACAGGGTGGCTATGGCTACACCTTC. Protein sequence: CASSEGQGGYGYTF.

The rearrangement joins TRBV12-5 to TRBJ2-7, with TRBD1 matching over 7 bases. The germline gives CDR1 LGHNT, CDR2 FRNRAP. V shed 0 bases, J shed 0 bases, and the junction held 5 bases outside the gene matches. The CDR3 totals 16 residues. The CDR3 is CASGLVPGQDSYEQYF. In DNA form, the CDR3 reads TGTGCTAGTGGTTTGGTACCCGGACAGGACTCCTACGAGCAGTACTTC.